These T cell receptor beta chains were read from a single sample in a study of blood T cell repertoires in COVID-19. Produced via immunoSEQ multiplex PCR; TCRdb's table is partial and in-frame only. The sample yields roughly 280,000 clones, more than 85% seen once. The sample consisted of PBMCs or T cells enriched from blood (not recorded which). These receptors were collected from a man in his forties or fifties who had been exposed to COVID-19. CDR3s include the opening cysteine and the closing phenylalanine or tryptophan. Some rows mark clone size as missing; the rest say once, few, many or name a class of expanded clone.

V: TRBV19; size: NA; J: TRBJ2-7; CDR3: CASNAGQFYEQYF
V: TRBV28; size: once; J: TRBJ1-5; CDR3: CASSLSGTGNQPQHF
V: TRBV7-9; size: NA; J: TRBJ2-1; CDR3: CASSSKSGVYNEQFF
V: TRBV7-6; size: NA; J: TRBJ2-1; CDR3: CASSSLAGASSYNEQFF
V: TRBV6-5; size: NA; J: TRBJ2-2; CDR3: CASSYKGAAGELFF
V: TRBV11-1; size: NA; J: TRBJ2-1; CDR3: CASSRRQGDFNEQFF
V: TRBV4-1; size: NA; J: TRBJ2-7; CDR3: CASSLTEQVDEQYF
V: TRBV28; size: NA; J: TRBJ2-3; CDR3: CASSVSGSWEDTQYF
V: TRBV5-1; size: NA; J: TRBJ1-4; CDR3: CASSLGDRGSANEKLFF
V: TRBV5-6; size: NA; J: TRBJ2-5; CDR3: CASSRLGRTSGRVHETQYF
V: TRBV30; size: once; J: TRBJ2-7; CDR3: CAWSFGYEQYF
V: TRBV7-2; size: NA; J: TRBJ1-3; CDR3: CASSLLGGFGNTIYF
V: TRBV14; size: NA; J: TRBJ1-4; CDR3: CASSQGLRNEKLFF
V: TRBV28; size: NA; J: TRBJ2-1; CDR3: CASSLSLGLGSINNEQFF
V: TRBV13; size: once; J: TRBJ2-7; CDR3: CASSLGGGTGGGHEQYF
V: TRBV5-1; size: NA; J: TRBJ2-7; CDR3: CASSSALSGGAAYEQYF
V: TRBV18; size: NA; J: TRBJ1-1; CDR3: CASSPIEGALVAFF
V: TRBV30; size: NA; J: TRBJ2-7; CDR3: CAWSRAAGGPAQQYF
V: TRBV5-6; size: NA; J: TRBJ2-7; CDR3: CASSFLSGQGKQYF
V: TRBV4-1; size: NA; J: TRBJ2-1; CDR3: CASSQVRTSGNEQFF
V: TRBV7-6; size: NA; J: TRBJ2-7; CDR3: CASSLAAGGIAEQYF
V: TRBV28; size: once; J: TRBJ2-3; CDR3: CASSFYQGVRTDTQYF
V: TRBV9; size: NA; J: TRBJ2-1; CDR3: CASSVDRLAGVLHNEQFF
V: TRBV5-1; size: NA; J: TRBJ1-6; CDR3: CASSLEAGSYNSPLHF
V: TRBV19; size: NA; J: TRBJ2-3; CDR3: CASSTSLSAGTQYF
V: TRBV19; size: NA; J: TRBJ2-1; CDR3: CASRRGWGVTEQFF
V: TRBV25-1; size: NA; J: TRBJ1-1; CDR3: CASSEQTGGASEAFF
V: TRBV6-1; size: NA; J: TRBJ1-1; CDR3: CASSEALHTEAFF
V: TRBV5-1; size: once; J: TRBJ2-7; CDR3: CASSVTSGRAVYEQYF
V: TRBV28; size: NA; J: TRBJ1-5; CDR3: CASISGQGANQPQHF
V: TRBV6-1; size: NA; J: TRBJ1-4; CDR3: CASSGSRGISSNEKLFF
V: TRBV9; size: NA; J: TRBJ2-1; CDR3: CASSVDSDRRYNEQFF
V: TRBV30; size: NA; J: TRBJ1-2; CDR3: CAWRSLMRGSEDGYTF
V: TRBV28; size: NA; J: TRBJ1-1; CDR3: CASIRGDLNTEAFF
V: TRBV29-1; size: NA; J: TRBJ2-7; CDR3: CSVLFMGREVHEQYF
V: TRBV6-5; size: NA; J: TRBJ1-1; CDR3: CASSYEPNAEAFF
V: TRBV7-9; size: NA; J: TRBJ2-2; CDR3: CASSLVLLTGELFF
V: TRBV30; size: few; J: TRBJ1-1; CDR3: CAAGTGGYLNTEAFF
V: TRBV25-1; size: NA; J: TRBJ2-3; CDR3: CASSFEGTEESSTDTQYF
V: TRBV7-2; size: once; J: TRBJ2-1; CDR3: CASSPGLAGGFGNEQFF
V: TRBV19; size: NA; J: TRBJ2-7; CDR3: CASRRKGQGSYEQYF
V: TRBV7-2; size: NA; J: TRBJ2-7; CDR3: CASSLMAQEQYF
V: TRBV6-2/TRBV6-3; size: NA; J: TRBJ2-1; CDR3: CASSSRASGRVDEQFF
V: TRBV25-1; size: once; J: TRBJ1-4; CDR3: CARPSLRDREEKLFF
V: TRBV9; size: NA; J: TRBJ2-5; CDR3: CASSVGGGETQYF
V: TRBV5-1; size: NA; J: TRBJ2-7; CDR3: CASSWGQSYEQYF
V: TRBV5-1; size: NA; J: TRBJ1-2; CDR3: CASSLGSETNYGYTF
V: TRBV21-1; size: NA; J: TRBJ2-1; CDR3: CASSKIAVGNEQFF
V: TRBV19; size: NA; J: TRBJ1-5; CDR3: CASSTRNRGYNQPQHF
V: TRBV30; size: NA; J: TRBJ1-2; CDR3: CAWSIGGAYNHGYTF
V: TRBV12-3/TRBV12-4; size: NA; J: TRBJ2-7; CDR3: CASRPGLEGEQYF
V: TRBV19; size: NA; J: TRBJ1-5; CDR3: CASNPPAGGRNQPQHF
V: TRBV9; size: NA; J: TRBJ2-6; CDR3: CASTLGVDGANVLTF
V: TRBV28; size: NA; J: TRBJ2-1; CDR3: CASSERSSYNEQFF
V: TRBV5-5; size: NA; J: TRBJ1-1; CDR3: CASSLLGMGATEAFF